This TCR beta chain was observed in a study of ipilimumab plus nivolumab after autologous stem cell transplantation. TCRdb's table, derived via immunoSEQ multiplex PCR, lists solely in-frame clones and lacks some. The sample records tens of thousands of clones, nearly 85% being singletons. With 9 bases clipped from V and 5 bases from J, the junction kept 9 bases outside the gene matches. The CDR3 has 14 residues. Germline CDR1 reads LNHDA; CDR2 reads SQIVND (reference sequence). This chain uses TRBV19 with TRBJ2-5; 10 bases map to TRBD2. This clonotype originated in a male donor with diffuse large B-cell lymphoma. The source material was PBMCs, sampled in a trial of ipilimumab plus nivolumab as post-transplant consolidation. CDR3 nucleotides: TGTGCCAGCACTAGCGGGGACAGGTTTGAGACCCAGTACTTC. This sequence encodes CASTSGDRFETQYF. Drawing the rest from reference TRBV19 and TRBJ2-5, the complete variable domain is DGGITQSPKYLFRKEGQNVTLSCEQNLNHDAMYWYRQDPGQGLRLIYYSQIVNDFQKGDIAEGYSVSREKKESFPLTVTSAQKNPTAFYLCASTSGDRFETQYFGPGTRLLVL.